The rows below give T cell receptor beta chains drawn from one sample of a study. A single record per CDR3 protein comes from TCRdb applying MiXCR to the reads. This table has roughly 5,800 distinct CDR3 sequences, 9.5% to 10% appearing once. The sequenced sample was CD4+ T cells from synovial fluid. The receptors were gathered from a human donor with rheumatoid arthritis. Both conserved end residues are part of each CDR3. The D gene is left open where the match is weak. Clone size is not always given. Where it is, it says once, few, many or a class for expanded clones.

D: .; V: TRBV5-4; J: TRBJ1-6; size: .; CDR3: CASSPDRSNNSPLHF; DNA: TGTGCCAGCAGCCCGGACCGGAGTAATAATTCACCCCTCCACTTT
D: TRBD1; V: TRBV4-1; J: TRBJ1-4; size: .; CDR3: CASKRGQGGEKLFF; DNA: TGCGCCAGCAAAAGGGGGCAGGGGGGAGAAAAACTGTTTTTT
D: TRBD1; V: TRBV18; J: TRBJ2-7; size: many; CDR3: CASSLGTGAYEQYF; DNA: TGTGCCAGCTCTCTAGGGACAGGGGCCTACGAGCAGTACTTC
D: TRBD2; V: TRBV5-6; J: TRBJ2-5; size: many; CDR3: CASSLGPLAAQETQYF; DNA: TGTGCCAGCAGCTTGGGGCCACTAGCGGCACAAGAGACCCAGTACTTC
D: .; V: TRBV18; J: TRBJ1-4; size: many; CDR3: CASSGQERAWEKLFF; DNA: TGTGCCAGCTCCGGGCAGGAGCGGGCGTGGGAAAAACTGTTTTTT
D: .; V: TRBV7-9; J: TRBJ1-5; size: .; CDR3: CDSSPEGGEKGNKKKNF; DNA: TGTGACAGCAGCCCAGAAGGGGGGGAGAAGGGAAATAAGAAAAAGAATTTT
D: .; V: TRBV10-3; J: TRBJ1-2; size: few; CDR3: CAISESGGGYGYTF; DNA: TGTGCCATCAGTGAGTCAGGCGGAGGCTATGGCTACACCTTC
D: TRBD1; V: TRBV27; J: TRBJ2-1; size: .; CDR3: CASRPGTERDEQFF; DNA: TGTGCCAGCAGACCCGGGACAGAGAGAGATGAGCAGTTCTTC
D: .; V: TRBV28; J: TRBJ2-7; size: medium-sized; CDR3: CASSPGPRREQYF; DNA: TGTGCCAGCAGTCCGGGCCCTCGAAGGGAGCAGTACTTC
D: TRBD2; V: TRBV7-9; J: TRBJ2-1; size: many; CDR3: CAVTVGGSDEQFF; DNA: TGTGCCGTGACGGTGGGCGGGAGTGATGAGCAGTTCTTC
D: TRBD2; V: TRBV7-2; J: TRBJ2-3; size: medium-sized; CDR3: CASSQLAGGLTDTQYF; DNA: TGTGCCAGCAGTCAATTAGCGGGAGGCCTCACAGATACGCAGTATTTT
D: .; V: TRBV30; J: TRBJ1-4; size: many; CDR3: CAWSIGRTDNEKLFF; DNA: TGTGCCTGGAGTATAGGACGGACCGATAATGAAAAACTGTTTTTT
D: .; V: TRBV3-1; J: TRBJ2-1; size: many; CDR3: CASSPSRSSYNEQFF; DNA: TGTGCCAGCAGCCCCAGCAGGAGCTCCTACAATGAGCAGTTCTTC
D: .; V: TRBV3-1; J: TRBJ1-2; size: few; CDR3: CASSQDLLGGYTF; DNA: TGTGCCAGCAGCCAAGATCTCTTGGGCGGCTACACCTTC
D: .; V: TRBV21-1; J: TRBJ2-7; size: many; CDR3: CASSKARDRLYEQYF; DNA: TGTGCCAGCAGCAAAGCTCGAGACAGGCTATACGAGCAGTACTTC
D: .; V: TRBV7-2; J: TRBJ2-1; size: medium-sized; CDR3: CASGAGQYNEQFF; DNA: TGTGCCAGCGGAGCGGGCCAGTACAATGAGCAGTTCTTC
D: TRBD2; V: TRBV14; J: TRBJ2-7; size: medium-sized; CDR3: CASSHMPGLAGEGYEQYF; DNA: TGTGCCAGCAGCCATATGCCGGGACTAGCGGGAGAGGGCTACGAGCAGTACTTC
D: .; V: TRBV18; J: TRBJ2-1; size: medium-sized; CDR3: CASSFNIDNEQFF; DNA: TGTGCCAGCTCTTTCAACATCGACAATGAGCAGTTCTTC
D: .; V: TRBV18; J: TRBJ1-5; size: many; CDR3: CASSRAVQNQPQHF; DNA: TGTGCCAGCTCGCGAGCAGTACAGAATCAGCCCCAGCATTTT
D: .; V: TRBV3-1; J: TRBJ2-7; size: medium-sized; CDR3: CASSQVGVLYEQYF; DNA: TGTGCCAGCAGCCAAGTTGGGGTCCTCTACGAGCAGTACTTC
D: TRBD2; V: TRBV25-1; J: TRBJ2-3; size: large; CDR3: CASSELAGVTDTQYF; DNA: TGTGCCAGCAGTGAGCTAGCGGGAGTGACAGATACGCAGTATTTT
D: TRBD1; V: TRBV10-3; J: TRBJ2-3; size: .; CDR3: CAITDGQGWADMQYF; DNA: TGTGCCATCACCGATGGACAGGGGTGGGCAGATATGCAGTATTTT
D: .; V: TRBV24-1; J: TRBJ1-2; size: medium-sized; CDR3: CATSDLHRYGYTF; DNA: TGTGCCACCAGTGATTTACACCGCTATGGCTACACCTTC
D: .; V: TRBV18; J: TRBJ1-1; size: medium-sized; CDR3: CASRLSASTEAFF; DNA: TGTGCCAGCCGGCTAAGTGCGAGCACTGAAGCTTTCTTT
D: .; V: TRBV3-1; J: TRBJ1-1; size: medium-sized; CDR3: CASSQQTNAEAFF; DNA: TGTGCCAGCAGCCAACAGACGAACGCTGAAGCTTTCTTT
D: .; V: TRBV19; J: TRBJ2-7; size: many; CDR3: CASSPGQSPGPYEQYF; DNA: TGTGCCAGTAGCCCGGGGCAGTCACCGGGCCCCTACGAGCAGTACTTC
D: .; V: TRBV18; J: TRBJ2-5; size: many; CDR3: CASSPTGLGETQYF; DNA: TGTGCCAGCTCACCAACAGGGCTTGGAGAGACCCAGTACTTC
D: TRBD1; V: TRBV15; J: TRBJ2-7; size: many; CDR3: CATSRGTGLAYEQYF; DNA: TGTGCCACCAGCAGAGGGACAGGGCTGGCCTACGAGCAGTACTTC
D: TRBD2; V: TRBV6-2/TRBV6-3; J: TRBJ2-7; size: large; CDR3: CASSNPLAGGLYEQYF; DNA: TGTGCCAGCAGTAATCCGCTAGCGGGAGGCCTCTACGAGCAGTACTTC
D: .; V: TRBV10-2; J: TRBJ1-2; size: few; CDR3: CASSEIDRPYGYTF; DNA: TGCGCCAGCAGTGAAATCGACAGACCCTATGGCTACACCTTC
D: .; V: TRBV4-2; J: TRBJ1-2; size: many; CDR3: CASSQVGTAGRYGYTF; DNA: TGTGCCAGCAGCCAAGTCGGGACGGCTGGAAGGTATGGCTACACCTTC
D: .; V: TRBV18; J: TRBJ1-4; size: .; CDR3: CASSTSDIVATNEKLFF; DNA: TGTGCCAGCTCAACATCGGACATAGTTGCAACTAATGAAAAACTGTTTTTT
D: .; V: TRBV18; J: TRBJ2-1; size: medium-sized; CDR3: CASSPNWPGNEQFF; DNA: TGTGCCAGCTCACCAAATTGGCCAGGGAATGAGCAGTTCTTC
D: .; V: TRBV5-8; J: TRBJ1-2; size: many; CDR3: CASSLFRVPLGYTF; DNA: TGTGCCAGCAGCTTGTTCCGGGTCCCTCTCGGCTACACCTTC
D: .; V: TRBV10-3; J: TRBJ2-3; size: .; CDR3: CATHSSARGSSTDTQYF; DNA: TGTGCCACCCATTCGTCGGCGAGAGGGAGCAGCACAGATACGCAGTATTTT
D: TRBD2; V: TRBV10-1; J: TRBJ2-3; size: many; CDR3: CASSESASGKDTQYF; DNA: TGCGCCAGCAGTGAGAGCGCTAGCGGGAAGGATACGCAGTATTTT
D: TRBD2; V: TRBV7-3; J: TRBJ2-2; size: many; CDR3: CASRQNRGDSNTGELFF; DNA: TGTGCCAGCAGACAAAACCGGGGGGACTCGAACACCGGGGAGCTGTTTTTT
D: TRBD1; V: TRBV28; J: TRBJ2-7; size: many; CDR3: CASIWTGGIGEQYF; DNA: TGTGCCAGCATCTGGACAGGGGGTATTGGCGAGCAGTACTTC
D: .; V: TRBV3-1; J: TRBJ2-6; size: medium-sized; CDR3: CASSQQFSGANVLTF; DNA: TGTGCCAGCAGCCAACAGTTCTCTGGGGCCAACGTCCTGACTTTC
D: .; V: TRBV7-3; J: TRBJ1-6; size: few; CDR3: CASSQGSGRDSPLHF; DNA: TGTGCCAGCAGCCAAGGGAGCGGGCGTGATTCACCCCTCCACTTT
D: .; V: TRBV18; J: TRBJ1-1; size: medium-sized; CDR3: CASSPLMNTEAFF; DNA: TGTGCCAGCTCACCACTCATGAACACTGAAGCTTTCTTT
D: TRBD1; V: TRBV18; J: TRBJ2-3; size: many; CDR3: CASPDGGQATFTDTQYF; DNA: TGTGCCAGCCCCGACGGCGGACAGGCGACTTTTACAGATACGCAGTATTTT
D: .; V: TRBV7-3; J: TRBJ2-1; size: medium-sized; CDR3: CASSSMGGLAVYNEQFF; DNA: TGTGCCAGCAGCTCAATGGGGGGGCTAGCGGTATACAATGAGCAGTTCTTC
D: TRBD1; V: TRBV18; J: TRBJ2-3; size: many; CDR3: CASSYSDATGGLDTQYF; DNA: TGTGCCAGCTCATACTCCGACGCGACAGGGGGATTGGATACGCAGTATTTT
D: .; V: TRBV7-9; J: TRBJ1-1; size: .; CDR3: CASSLAEGYTEAFF; DNA: TGTGCCAGCAGCTTAGCAGAGGGATACACTGAAGCTTTCTTT
D: TRBD2; V: TRBV5-1; J: TRBJ2-7; size: medium-sized; CDR3: CASSPGGAGPYEQYF; DNA: TGCGCCAGCAGCCCGGGGGGTGCGGGGCCCTACGAGCAGTACTTC
D: .; V: TRBV11-3; J: TRBJ1-5; size: medium-sized; CDR3: CASSLGQSQPQHF; DNA: TGTGCCAGCAGCTTGGGGCAATCCCAGCCCCAGCATTTT
D: .; V: TRBV28; J: TRBJ1-5; size: medium-sized; CDR3: CASSAHRDGNQPQHF; DNA: TGTGCCAGCAGTGCCCACCGGGACGGTAATCAGCCCCAGCATTTT
D: .; V: TRBV4-1; J: TRBJ2-7; size: medium-sized; CDR3: CASSHLAVEDNRAYEQYF; DNA: TGCGCCAGCAGCCATTTAGCGGTGGAGGATAATCGGGCCTACGAGCAGTACTTC